Listed below are T cell receptor beta chains from one sample, sequenced in a study of chemoradiotherapy in HPV16-positive cancers. TCRdb keeps only in-frame clones here, not all; method: immunoSEQ multiplex PCR. The table includes about 53,000 clones, around nine tenths detected once. The sample here was blood, taken from a patient who underwent chemoradiotherapy. The origin of the receptors is a human donor with HPV-associated anogenital cancer. CDR3s include the opening cysteine and the closing phenylalanine or tryptophan. The order of the fields is J gene, V gene, D gene, CDR3 protein. The D gene is left open where the match is weak.

TRBJ1-2,TRBV27,NA,CASSLGGFYGYTF
TRBJ2-5,TRBV5-6,NA,CASSQTRARETQYF
TRBJ2-5,TRBV7-2,TRBD2,CASSSSLTSGGTQYF
TRBJ1-3,TRBV7-9,TRBD1,CASSLPRGGPGNTIYF
TRBJ1-2,TRBV6-4,TRBD1,CASSERWTGSGLFYGYTF
TRBJ1-3,TRBV9,TRBD1,CASSATGGPGNTIYF
TRBJ2-7,TRBV5-1,NA,CASSLASEVGYEQYF
TRBJ2-3,TRBV9,NA,CASSLGGLDTDTQYF
TRBJ2-1,TRBV5-1,TRBD2,CASSPRTSGNEQFF
TRBJ2-5,TRBV11-2,TRBD2,CASSFQRGGQETQYF
TRBJ2-3,TRBV5-8,NA,CASSLALGTDTQYF
TRBJ2-5,TRBV11-3,TRBD1,CASSLVRGQTQYF
TRBJ1-1,TRBV14,NA,CASSQEKGRWNTEAFF
TRBJ1-1,TRBV6-5,TRBD1,CASSQGQGMTEAFF
TRBJ1-1,TRBV10-3,NA,CAISAGGTEAFF
TRBJ2-3,TRBV7-2,NA,CASSSSGGSTDTQYF
TRBJ2-7,TRBV10-3,NA,CAIKAGSEDREQYF
TRBJ1-1,TRBV6-5,NA,CASSETENTEAFF
TRBJ2-3,TRBV4-3,TRBD2,CASSGGAGGISSTDTQYF
TRBJ1-5,TRBV4-1,NA,CASSQGENQPQHF
TRBJ2-4,TRBV18,NA,CASSSRELAKNIQYF
TRBJ1-1,TRBV4-3,NA,CASSPTNGNTEAFF
TRBJ1-4,TRBV6-1,NA,CASGREKLFF
TRBJ1-1,TRBV11-2,NA,CASSPQALNTEAFF
TRBJ1-3,TRBV5-6,TRBD1,CASSYTTGMESSGNTIYF
TRBJ1-2,TRBV14,TRBD1,CASSQTGGSPYGYTF
TRBJ1-1,TRBV10-1,TRBD1,CASKGQGNTEAFF
TRBJ1-1,TRBV19,NA,CASNRGNTEAFF
TRBJ2-4,TRBV6-6,TRBD1,CASSYRDRENIQYF
TRBJ1-5,TRBV27,TRBD1,CASSGTVVGQPQHF
TRBJ1-2,TRBV19,NA,CASSITGNYGYTF
TRBJ1-2,TRBV7-2,NA,CASSPSVGYYGYTF
TRBJ2-7,TRBV9,NA,CASSVVANSYEQYF
TRBJ1-1,TRBV18,NA,CASSQGIVEAFF
TRBJ2-3,TRBV6-6,TRBD1,CASRGPGTDGTDTQYF
TRBJ2-3,TRBV2,NA,CASTDDLADTQYF
TRBJ2-5,TRBV6-5,TRBD1,CASRPGAGGQETQYF
TRBJ1-3,TRBV19,TRBD1,CASSITRDSNSGNTIYF
TRBJ2-5,TRBV7-2,NA,CASTHPPLAEGGETQYF
TRBJ1-2,TRBV29-1,TRBD1,CSASSSTGVYGYTF